These 15 T cell receptor beta chains came from one sample sequenced in a study of spatial heterogeneity in lung cancer. Study-wide points: Tracking of tumor mutation counts was seen in expanded intratumoral alpha and beta TCR counts.

The antigens these receptors bind are not known. The time point is: sample taken at primary tumor resection. TCRdb reprocessed the 5' RACE reads with MiXCR, giving one entry per CDR3 protein. This table has about 11,000 distinct CDR3 sequences, about 5% appearing once. The source material was lung tumor tissue, sampled at surgery. Receptors were obtained from a male donor with early-stage non-small cell lung cancer.

This clonotype was detected ten times or more. This beta chain turned up in a library designed for alpha chains; as an off-target read, its abundance says little. The V call is TRBV20-1, the J call TRBJ2-5; no clear D. The V end was cut by 6 bases, the J end by 3 bases, with 17 bases between. Germline CDR1 reads DFQATT; CDR2 reads SNEGSKA (reference sequence). This CDR3 is built from 14 residues. CDR3 coding DNA: TGCAGTGCGGGCAGACTTATTGGGGAAGAGACCCAGTACTTC. Translating it yields CSAGRLIGEETQYF.

There are many counts of this clonotype. For a library built for alpha chains, this beta chain is a stray read; little rests on its size. The chain is built from TRBV7-9 and TRBJ2-7; 7 nucleotides line up with TRBD1. After removal of 3 bases from V and 3 bases from J, the junction contained 8 bases not matched to a gene. Germline V gives CDR1 SEHNR, CDR2 FQNEAQ (reference sequence). CDR3 size: 15 residues. Written as DNA, the CDR3 is TGTGCCAGCAGCTTCGAGGGGGCACAAATCTACGAGCAGTACTTC. This translates into CASSFEGAQIYEQYF.

This clonotype has a count of ten or more. This beta chain lies outside the target of a library built for alpha chains; its clone size means little. The V and J genes are TRBV6-2 or TRBV6-3 and TRBJ2-2; D is perhaps TRBD1 (6 bases). V was trimmed by 4 bases and J by 7 bases, leaving 10 bases between them. Germline V CDR1 and CDR2: MNHEY, SVGEGT. This CDR3 has 13 residues. CDR3 residues: CASSSGVGGELFF. The CDR3 DNA reads TGTGCCAGCAGTTCAGGGGTTGGCGGGGAGCTGTTTTTT.

The sample holds many counts of this clonotype. This beta chain is an off-target read within a library intended for alpha chains, so its frequency means little. This chain joins TRBV28 and TRBJ2-3; 12 bases map to TRBD2. CDR3 length: 17 amino acids. The ends lost 5 bases at V and 3 bases at J; junction bases unmatched: 9. Germline CDR1 MDHEN, CDR2 SYDVKM. CDR3 loop: CASSTLLAGGGTDTQYF. DNA for the CDR3: TGTGCCAGCAGTACCCTACTAGCGGGAGGAGGAACAGATACGCAGTATTTT.

This clonotype was detected many times. Because this beta chain is a stray read in a library intended to capture alpha chains, its abundance should not be given much weight. This chain uses TRBV20-1 with TRBJ2-7; D unclear. CDR1 and CDR2 from the germline V gene are DFQATT and SNEGSKA (reference sequence). This CDR3 is built from 15 residues. Trimming removed 6 bases from V and 0 bases from J, with 18 bases in between. The CDR3 DNA is TGCAGTGCCCCTAGGGCGGCAATCAGCTCCTACGAGCAGTACTTC. This translates into CSAPRAAISSYEQYF.

In this sample, this clonotype turned up once. The junction departs from the called germline gene at one end, perhaps through a read error. Within a library made for alpha chains, this beta chain is off target, and its count is uninformative. This chain uses TRBV20-1 with TRBJ2-2, with 7 bases aligning to TRBD1. This CDR3 contains 14 residues. CDR1 DFQATT and CDR2 SNEGSKA come from the germline V gene (reference sequence). The CDR3 region has the DNA TGCAGTACTAGAGGAGACAGGGCGGACGGGGAGCTGTTTTTT. Its protein product is CSTRGDRADGELFF.

This clonotype has a count of ten or more. This beta chain slipped into a library made for alpha chains as a stray read, so its size is not meaningful. V usage is TRBV20-1 and J usage is TRBJ2-5; D unresolved. The V end was cut by 4 bases, the J end by 4 bases, with 4 bases between. The CDR3 length is 10 residues. Germline loops: CDR1 DFQATT, CDR2 SNEGSKA (reference sequence). The CDR3 DNA reads as TGCAGTGCTACAAGAGAGACCCAGTACTTC. Its protein product is CSATRETQYF.

The table lists this clonotype with many counts. Since it is a stray read in a library aimed at alpha chains, this beta chain has a size that is not meaningful. The gene calls are TRBV14 and TRBJ2-7, with 7 bases matching TRBD2. Germline lookup yields CDR1 SGHDN and CDR2 FVKESK. The CDR3 has 13 amino acids. The J segment lost 4 bases and the V segment lost 5 bases, leaving 5 bases of the junction unmatched. CDR3: CASSSRERYEQYF. CDR3 DNA: TGTGCCAGCAGCTCGCGGGAGCGGTACGAGCAGTACTTC.

With regard to this clonotype: This beta chain slipped into a library made for alpha chains as a stray read, so its size is not meaningful. V is TRBV20-1 and J is TRBJ2-6, with D unresolved. Germline CDR1 reads DFQATT; CDR2 reads SNEGSKA (reference sequence). The length of the CDR3 is 14 residues. The V end lost 3 bases, the J end lost 0 bases, and 6 bases lay between the germline ends. The CDR3 here is CSASGSSGANVLTF. DNA for the CDR3: TGCAGTGCTAGCGGTAGCTCTGGGGCCAACGTCCTGACTTTC.

This clonotype was picked up many times. Because this beta chain is a stray read in a library intended to capture alpha chains, its abundance should not be given much weight. The V and J genes are TRBV29-1 and TRBJ1-1; 7 bases map to TRBD1. CDR3 length equals 15 residues. With V trimmed by 1 base and J by 0 bases, 5 bases remained unmatched. The germline V gene encodes CDR1 SQVTM and CDR2 ANQGSEA. The CDR3 region is CSVEGDSKMNTEAFF. In nucleotides, the CDR3 is TGCAGCGTTGAAGGGGACAGTAAAATGAACACTGAAGCTTTCTTT.

This clonotype was seen repeatedly, ten times or more. Because this beta chain is a stray read in a library intended to capture alpha chains, its abundance should not be given much weight. CDR3 DNA sequence: TGTGCCAGCAGCCCGAGGGAAAAGATTGAAGCTTTCTTT. Translated: CASSPREKIEAFF. This chain joins TRBV2 and TRBJ1-1, with D hard to call. Germline V CDR1 and CDR2: SNHLY, FYNNEI. The CDR3 spans 13 residues. The ends were cut back, 6 bases at V and 7 bases at J, with 15 bases in the middle.

For this clonotype: For a library built for alpha chains, this beta chain is a stray read; little rests on its size. The chain couples TRBV5-1 to TRBJ2-7, with 7 bases matching TRBD1. The germline V gene encodes CDR1 SGHRS and CDR2 YFSETQ. The CDR3 runs 15 residues. V lost 1 base and J lost 0; bases outside the gene matches: 4. CDR3 region: CASSLSRDSSYEQYF. CDR3 sequence (DNA): TGCGCCAGCAGCTTGTCGAGGGACAGCTCCTACGAGCAGTACTTC.

Worth noting for this clonotype: It may be a read error: a sequence one base away is much more abundant. This beta chain is an unintended read in a library built for alpha chains; its size means little. The chain joins TRBV5-5 to TRBJ1-6; D is unclear. The V end lost 2 bases, the J end lost 13 bases, and 13 bases lay between the germline ends. Germline-derived CDR1 and CDR2 are SGHKS and YYEKEE (reference sequence). The CDR3 is 13 residues long. The CDR3: CASSFADGVPLHF. Here the CDR3 DNA reads TGTGCCAGCAGCTTTGCCGACGGGGTGCCCCTCCACTTT.

This clonotype was counted ten times or more. This beta chain appears as a stray read in a library generated for alpha chains; its size is not informative. This chain joins TRBV9 and TRBJ1-2; a possible D gene is TRBD1 (5 bases). The CDR3 has 14 amino acids. Germline V gene sequence: CDR1 SGDLS, CDR2 YYNGEE. Trimming stripped 4 bases from V and 6 bases from J, with 16 bases between. In DNA form, the CDR3 reads TGTGCCAGCAGCCCGCAGTTACAGGAGGATGGCTACACCTTC. Its protein is CASSPQLQEDGYTF.

This clonotype showed up many times. This beta chain is off target for a library built for alpha chains, so its abundance means little. The chain joins TRBV20-1 to TRBJ1-2, with TRBD1 matching 9 bases. V was clipped by 1 base and J by 8 bases; unmatched bases: 17. This CDR3 comprises 17 residues. The V gene's germline CDR1 is DFQATT and CDR2 SNEGSKA (reference sequence). The CDR3 DNA reads TGCAGTGCTAGAGTGGGGACAGGGATAGCCAAGGGTTTAGGCTACACCTTC. It specifies CSARVGTGIAKGLGYTF.